The sequence of this T cell receptor (beta chain) was determined in a study of blood T cell repertoires in COVID-19. On the study more broadly: The United States, Italy and Spain provided the acute and convalescent COVID-19 samples. PBMCs, B-cell-depleted T cells, or T cells provided the cDNA or gDNA that made up the material.

The table lists this clone with a few counts. Germline CDR1 and CDR2: SEHNR and FQNEAQ (reference sequence). This CDR3 is 15 amino acids long. V trimming: 5 bases; J trimming: 1 base; junction bases outside the gene matches: 6. Authors' methods: Reference gene primer amplification gave nucleated cell count estimates. Clones were read by immunoSEQ multiplex PCR, and TCRdb kept only the in-frame ones, dropping some. V and J calls and clone size are as listed in that table; D and trimming were resolved from the DNA. The table lists more than 150,000 clones, roughly 79% of them singletons, with less than 30% in the top ten.

This chain links TRBV7-9 with TRBJ2-3; 7 bases line up with TRBD1. This receptor was obtained from a woman aged 70-85 years with acute or convalescent COVID-19. Sequencing was carried out using peripheral blood. CDR3 protein: CASSTTGFRTDTQYF. The CDR3 DNA sequence: TGTGCCAGCAGCACGACAGGGTTCCGCACAGATACGCAGTATTTT.